The clone carrying this TCR beta chain has a single count. This specimen belongs to a study of shared clonotypes between healthy human individuals. Turning to the study itself: The study enrolled a couple of women and three men aged 18 to 49.

Unsorted samples relied on roughly 99 million PBMCs, which served as the source of genomic DNA. Method: immunoSEQ multiplex PCR; TCRdb's copy keeps in-frame clones and lacks some. The table shows about 490,000 clones, with less than 80% occurring only once. The germline V gene has CDR1 SEHNR and CDR2 FQNEAQ (reference sequence). V was trimmed by 1 base and J by 5 bases, leaving 14 bases between them. The CDR3 has 16 residues. This clonotype originated in a woman in her thirties or forties in good health. Some clones in this sample may be carry-over from other donors' samples. The specimen sequenced was PBMCs. The rearrangement uses TRBV7-9 and TRBJ2-2, with D tentatively TRBD1 (5 bases). The CDR3 bases are TGTGCCAGCAGCTTAGTTACAGGCCCGAGGACCGGGGAGCTGTTTTTT. This codes for CASSLVTGPRTGELFF.